The 9 T cell receptor beta chains given below trace back to one sample, sequenced in a study of beta chain features in type 1 diabetes. The investigators reverse transcribed all of the isolated RNA, so they sequenced expressed TCRB transcripts. Produced via immunoSEQ multiplex PCR; TCRdb's table is partial and in-frame only. Among around 150,000 clones listed, roughly 8% were seen once. The specimen sequenced was central memory CD4+ T cells from blood. The receptors come from a young man in good health.

V gene TRBV10-3 combines with J gene TRBJ2-1; possible D gene TRBD1, 6 bases. Germline assignment: CDR1 ENHRY and CDR2 SYGVKD. The V gene lost 7 bases and the J gene lost 2 bases, with 15 bases spanning the gap. The CDR3 runs to 15 residues. The CDR3 loop is CAITGQLGAYNEQFF. The DNA of the CDR3 is TGTGCCATCACCGGACAGTTAGGCGCCTACAATGAGCAGTTCTTC.

This chain uses TRBV7-2 with TRBJ2-7, with D possibly matching TRBD2 (5 bases). The CDR3 consists of 13 residues. Germline V CDR1 and CDR2: SGHTA, FQGNSA. The V and J ends lost 0 bases and 7 bases respectively, with 10 bases between them. In DNA form, the CDR3 reads TGTGCCAGCAGCTTAGCGGAAGGGAGTGAGCAGTACTTC. It encodes CASSLAEGSEQYF.

This sequence joins TRBV7-3 and TRBJ2-6; TRBD1 aligns across 7 bases. This CDR3 has 15 amino acids. V was pared by 6 bases and J by 2 bases, with 4 bases of the junction left unmatched. CDR1 SGHTA and CDR2 FQGTGA come from the germline V gene. In nucleotides, the CDR3 is TGTGCCAGCAGTAACACAGGGGCTGGGGCCAACGTCCTGACTTTC. This translates into CASSNTGAGANVLTF.

The CDR3 bases are TGCAGCGTCGGAGCGGGGGTTCAAGAGACCCAGTACTTC. Translating it yields CSVGAGVQETQYF. The V and J genes are TRBV29-1 and TRBJ2-5; 8 bases match TRBD2. Per the germline V gene, CDR1 is SQVTM and CDR2 is ANQGSEA. The CDR3 sequence is 13 residues long. Germline trimming cut 6 bases from V and 2 bases from J; bases unmatched to any gene: 5.

This clone was counted a few times. V usage is TRBV10-3 and J usage is TRBJ1-2; TRBD1 is a possible D gene (6 bases). The CDR3 extends over 13 amino acids. Per germline, CDR1 ENHRY and CDR2 SYGVKD. Between the trimmed V and J ends, which lost 4 bases and 4 bases, there was a span of 10 bases. The CDR3 DNA follows: TGTGCCATCAGTGTGGACAGACCCTATGGCTACACCTTC. Amino acid sequence: CAISVDRPYGYTF.

This clone was counted at least ten times. The chain recombines TRBV29-1 with TRBJ2-5; 8 bases line up with TRBD2. The germline CDR1 and CDR2 sequences are SQVTM and ANQGSEA. V was pared by 0 bases and J by 7 bases, with 4 bases of the junction left unmatched. The CDR3 runs 13 residues. The CDR3, as DNA: TGCAGCGTTGAAGAGCGGGAGGCGGGGACCCAGTACTTC. Translated: CSVEEREAGTQYF.

This chain links TRBV5-1 with TRBJ2-7; D possibly corresponds to TRBD1 (6 bases). The V end was cut by 0 bases, the J end by 2 bases, with 9 bases between. Germline values: CDR1 SGHRS, CDR2 YFSETQ. This CDR3 region has 14 residues. CDR3 coding DNA: TGCGCCAGCAGCTTGGGGGGGCAGACCTACGAGCAGTACTTC. Protein: CASSLGGQTYEQYF.

This chain links TRBV5-1 with TRBJ1-1; 7 positions match TRBD1. The length of the CDR3 is 14 residues. Germline values: CDR1 SGHRS, CDR2 YFSETQ. The trim removed 3 bases at V and 0 bases at J, leaving 2 bases unmatched. CDR3 DNA sequence: TGCGCCAGCAGCTGGACAGGTCTGAACACTGAAGCTTTCTTT. As protein: CASSWTGLNTEAFF.

Turning to this clone: At one end, the junction sequence differs from germline, possibly due to a read error. V is TRBV6-5 and J is TRBJ1-4, with TRBD1 matching 7 bases. Germline assignment: CDR1 MNHEY and CDR2 SVGAGI. The CDR3 spans 12 residues. CDR3 in amino acids: CASSYSKGQIDF. Here the CDR3 DNA reads TGTGCCAGCAGTTACTCGAAGGGACAGATAGACTTT.